These T cell receptor beta chains were read from a single sample in a study of blood T cell dynamics during melanoma immunotherapy. Data came from immunoSEQ multiplex PCR; TCRdb stores just in-frame clones and leaves some out. The table lists roughly 13,000 clones, about 92% of them singletons. The source was effector memory CD8+ T cells from blood, collected from a patient treated with checkpoint blockade. Every receptor here comes from a human donor with melanoma. Both conserved end residues are part of each CDR3. Each record gives: J gene, D gene, V gene, clone size, CDR3 DNA, CDR3 protein. D genes are given only for firm matches. Clone size is shown for a subset of rows, as once, few, many or a class of expanded clone.

>TRBJ2-3|-|TRBV5-4|-
TGTGCCAGCAGCTTCACAGATACGCAGTATTTT
CASSFTDTQYF
>TRBJ2-7|TRBD2|TRBV20-1|-
TGCAGTGGACTAGCGGGAGTCGAGCAGTACTTC
CSGLAGVEQYF
>TRBJ2-2|TRBD1|TRBV19|once
TGTGCCAGTAGTATCTGGACAGGTTCGAACACCGGGGAGCTGTTTTTT
CASSIWTGSNTGELFF
>TRBJ1-1|-|TRBV4-1|-
TGCGCCAGCAGCCTCAAACTAGGGGGTACAGTGGAAGCTTTCTTT
CASSLKLGGTVEAFF
>TRBJ2-1|-|TRBV2|-
TGTGCCAGCAGTGAAAGCTATGAGCAGTTCTTC
CASSESYEQFF
>TRBJ2-5|TRBD1|TRBV28|-
TGTGCCAGCAGCCGGGACAGGGGCCGAGAGACCCAGTACTTC
CASSRDRGRETQYF
>TRBJ2-7|-|TRBV4-2|-
TGTGCCAGCAGCCCTCGGGGCTTCTACGAGCAGTACTTC
CASSPRGFYEQYF
>TRBJ2-3|-|TRBV13|once
TGTGCCAGCAGTTCGGACACAGACACAGATACGCAGTATTTT
CASSSDTDTDTQYF
>TRBJ2-7|-|TRBV19|-
TGTGCCAGTAGTATTGGGGTGACCTCATACGAGCAGTACTTC
CASSIGVTSYEQYF
>TRBJ2-5|TRBD2|TRBV15|-
TGTGCCACCAGCAGGAGGAGCGGGAGCTACGAGACCCAGTACTTC
CATSRRSGSYETQYF
>TRBJ2-5|-|TRBV4-1|once
TGCGCCAGCAGCCAAGATACAGTCCCTCAAGAGACCCAGTACTTC
CASSQDTVPQETQYF
>TRBJ2-5|TRBD2|TRBV28|-
TGTGCCAGCAGTCACTCGGGCAGGGAGGGCGGAGAGACCCAGTACTTC
CASSHSGREGGETQYF
>TRBJ1-4|-|TRBV28|-
TGTGCCAGCAGTTGGGGCCGTCTGGAACTGTTTTTT
CASSWGRLELFF
>TRBJ1-5|-|TRBV19|-
TGTGCCAGTAGCACCGGGACCAGGGGACTCAATCAGCCCCAGCATTTT
CASSTGTRGLNQPQHF
>TRBJ2-1|-|TRBV2|once
TGTGCCAGCGGAGACACCTCCTACAATGAGCAGTTCTTC
CASGDTSYNEQFF
>TRBJ2-3|TRBD2|TRBV28|-
TGTGCCAGCAGTTACTCGGTGACTAGCGGGAGCACAGATACGCAGTATTTT
CASSYSVTSGSTDTQYF
>TRBJ2-1|-|TRBV28|-
TGTGCCAGCAGTCCGCCCGACAGCTGGAATGAGCAGTTCTTC
CASSPPDSWNEQFF
>TRBJ2-7|-|TRBV7-9|-
TGTGCCAGCGCAGCCGGACTGGAAGGCTACGAGCAGTACTTC
CASAAGLEGYEQYF